The 20 T cell receptor beta chains reported below all come from one sample, sequenced in a study of cytomegalovirus exposure and HLA in healthy donors (dated by TCRdb to the late 2010s). The library was made by the immunoSEQ multiplex PCR assay. The multiplex PCR relied on a mix of 60 forward primers for TCR Vbeta segments and 13 reverse primers for TCR Jbeta segments. This is the immuneACCESS table as TCRdb keeps it, with only in-frame sequences that have V and J called. A part of the clones is gone; compared with another copy, unresolved V genes explain less than half, and the rest is unexplained. The sample profile shows approximately 140,000 clones; just over 70% of them were found once. About 2.6% of the sample lies in the top ten. The sample consisted of PBMCs. The receptors come from a woman in her sixties or seventies in good health and CMV-seropositive.

V gene TRBV11-2 combines with J gene TRBJ1-2; D call uncertain. Deletions cut 5 bases from V and 6 bases from J, with 16 bases between. Germline CDR1 SGHAT, CDR2 FQNNGV. The CDR3 consists of 14 residues. The CDR3 region is CASSPRGGSDGYTF. The CDR3 coding sequence is TGTGCCAGCAGCCCCCGAGGAGGGAGTGATGGCTACACCTTC.

This chain uses TRBV12-5 with TRBJ1-4; 8 bases align to TRBD1. Germline-derived CDR1 and CDR2 are LGHNT and FRNRAP. V shed 2 bases, J shed 8 bases, and the junction held 10 bases outside the gene matches. CDR3 size: 16 residues. The CDR3 DNA follows: TGTGCTAGTGGTTTGAACGTCGGACAGGGTAGGGAAAAACTGTTTTTT. This sequence encodes CASGLNVGQGREKLFF.

The V gene is TRBV4-1, the J gene TRBJ1-1; tentative D call: TRBD1 (6 bases). CDR3 length equals 16 residues. V dropped 0 bases and J dropped 3 bases, with 14 bases sitting between them. Germline loops: CDR1 MGHRA, CDR2 YSYEKL. The CDR3 region is CASSQDHTGWDTEAFF. In nucleotides, the CDR3 is TGCGCCAGCAGCCAAGATCATACAGGGTGGGACACTGAAGCTTTCTTT.

This clone was detected a few times. The chain recombines TRBV2 with TRBJ1-1, with TRBD1 identical over 7 bases. In germline, CDR1 is SNHLY, CDR2 FYNNEI. J gave up 8 bases and V 4 bases, and 7 bases lay outside the gene matches. The CDR3 runs 13 residues. The CDR3 reads CASSVSQGDEAFF. DNA of the CDR3: TGTGCCAGCAGTGTTAGTCAGGGGGACGAAGCTTTCTTT.

This rearrangement joins TRBV5-1 to TRBJ2-7, with 12 bases that match TRBD2. This CDR3 is 15 amino acids long. Germline V gene data show CDR1 as SGHRS and CDR2 as YFSETQ. V lost 3 bases and J lost 4; bases outside the gene matches: 5. For the CDR3, the DNA is TGCGCCAGCAGCTCCTCACTAGCGGGGGGTTACGAGCAGTACTTC. Amino acid sequence: CASSSSLAGGYEQYF.

The V call is TRBV5-4, the J call TRBJ2-1; D is perhaps TRBD1 (6 bases). The germline V gene encodes CDR1 SGHNT and CDR2 YYREEE (reference sequence). The CDR3 sequence is 15 residues long. V shed 4 bases and J shed 5 bases, with 16 bases lying between them. The CDR3 here is CASSPRLGANNEQFF. In DNA form, the CDR3 reads TGTGCCAGCAGCCCAAGGTTGGGGGCTAACAATGAGCAGTTCTTC.

The chain links TRBV19 to TRBJ2-2, with D possibly TRBD1 on 5 matching bases. The CDR3 has 14 amino acids. V lost 6 bases and J lost 4, with 12 bases in between. Germline V gene lookup returns CDR1 LNHDA and CDR2 SQIVND (reference sequence). CDR3 sequence (DNA): TGTGCCAGTAGACTGCAGGGTAGCACCGGGGAGCTGTTTTTT. It specifies CASRLQGSTGELFF.

This rearrangement joins TRBV19 to TRBJ1-2; TRBD1 agrees at 9 bases. Germline CDR1 reads LNHDA; CDR2 reads SQIVND (reference sequence). V dropped 5 bases and J dropped 5; count of bases not matched to a gene: 15. This CDR3 is 17 amino acids long. The CDR3, as DNA: TGTGCCAGTAGTGTCAGACCGGGACAGGGAATATCGTATGGCTACACCTTC. Amino acids: CASSVRPGQGISYGYTF.

This chain links TRBV6-4 with TRBJ2-7, with D possibly TRBD1 on 6 matching bases. Trimming left V 4 bases short and J 1 base short, with 11 bases between. The length of the CDR3 is 14 residues. Looked up from germline, CDR1 is MRHNA and CDR2 is SNTAGT. The CDR3 reads CASSVTGTSYEQYF. The DNA of the CDR3 is TGTGCCAGCAGTGTGACAGGCACTTCCTACGAGCAGTACTTC.

V usage is TRBV11-2 and J usage is TRBJ1-4; D perhaps matches TRBD1 (5 bases). This CDR3 region has 15 residues. Trimming stripped 5 bases from V and 8 bases from J, with 18 bases between. Germline CDR1 reads SGHAT; CDR2 reads FQNNGV. DNA of the CDR3: TGTGCCAGCAGCCCGGGGGGACGGACGGCGGAAAAACTGTTTTTT. It translates to CASSPGGRTAEKLFF.

V and J are TRBV9 and TRBJ1-2, with 9 bases identical to TRBD1. The CDR3 length is 15 residues. V was pared by 4 bases and J by 5 bases, with 9 bases of the junction left unmatched. The V gene's germline CDR1 is SGDLS and CDR2 YYNGEE. The CDR3 spells CASSTLSTGGYGYTF. Here the CDR3 DNA reads TGTGCCAGCAGCACCCTGTCGACAGGGGGTTATGGCTACACCTTC. Filled out from reference TRBV9 and TRBJ1-2, the complete variable domain reads DSGVTQTPKHLITATGQRVTLRCSPRSGDLSVYWYQQSLDQGLQFLIQYYNGEERAKGNILERFSAQQFPDLHSELNLSSLELGDSALYFCASSTLSTGGYGYTFGSGTRLTVV.

Of note for this clone: At the DNA level, this CDR3 is encoded by other sequences in the same sample as well. The V call is TRBV6-5, the J call TRBJ1-1, with 8 bases lining up with TRBD1. Germline assignment: CDR1 MNHEY and CDR2 SVGAGI. The CDR3 runs 15 residues. With V trimmed by 5 bases and J by 1 base, 6 bases remained unmatched. The CDR3 coding sequence is TGTGCCAGCAGTAGCGGACAGGGTGGGAACACTGAAGCTTTCTTT. Translating gives CASSSGQGGNTEAFF.

The V gene is TRBV19, the J gene TRBJ2-2; 13 bases line up with TRBD2. The CDR3 runs to 16 residues. Looked up from germline, CDR1 is LNHDA and CDR2 is SQIVND (reference sequence). V was pared by 5 bases and J by 3 bases, with 3 bases of the junction left unmatched. The CDR3 region is CASSLLAGGDTGELFF. The DNA of the CDR3 is TGTGCCAGTAGTCTACTAGCGGGGGGGGACACCGGGGAGCTGTTTTTT.

The chain has TRBV7-9 and TRBJ1-4; D is perhaps TRBD1 (5 bases). This CDR3 is built from 14 residues. Germline lookup yields CDR1 SEHNR and CDR2 FQNEAQ (reference sequence). V lost 0 bases and J lost 7, with 9 bases in between. CDR3 sequence: CASSLAGGVEKLFF. In DNA form, the CDR3 reads TGTGCCAGCAGCTTAGCCGGGGGGGTTGAAAAACTGTTTTTT.

V and J are TRBV27 and TRBJ1-4; 10 bases agree with TRBD1. Germline V lookup: CDR1 MNHEY, CDR2 SMNVEV (reference sequence). This CDR3 comprises 15 residues. J was trimmed by 5 bases and V by 2 bases; bases with no gene match: 2. CDR3 coding DNA: TGTGCCAGCAGTTTAAGGACAGGGGGGAATGAAAAACTGTTTTTT. Translation gives CASSLRTGGNEKLFF.

The CDR3 DNA sequence: TGTGCCAGCAGCCTTCGAGGAGGTACTAATGAAAAACTGTTTTTT. The encoded protein is CASSLRGGTNEKLFF. The J gene is TRBJ1-4, the V gene TRBV11-1; D not resolved. V lost 5 bases and J lost 2, with 12 bases in between. The germline V gene has CDR1 SGHAT and CDR2 FQDESV (reference sequence). The CDR3 contains 15 residues.

The chain joins TRBV7-9 to TRBJ1-1; no clear D gene. Per germline, CDR1 SEHNR and CDR2 FQNEAQ (reference sequence). The CDR3 loop spans 13 amino acids. The V end lost 1 base, the J end lost 3 bases, and 6 bases lay between the germline ends. The CDR3 here is CASSLVRDTEAFF. CDR3 nucleotides: TGTGCCAGCAGCTTAGTGCGCGACACTGAAGCTTTCTTT.

This chain connects TRBV7-9 to TRBJ1-2; possibly TRBD1 for D (5 bases). The germline gives CDR1 SEHNR, CDR2 FQNEAQ (reference sequence). V was clipped by 5 bases and J by 9 bases, with 16 bases between them. The CDR3 runs 13 residues. CDR3 DNA: TGTGCCAGCAGCCCTCCGACAGCTATTAGCTACACCTTC. It specifies CASSPPTAISYTF.

This clone has just a few counts. This chain joins TRBV6-5 and TRBJ1-4; no clear D. V shed 1 base and J shed 1 base, with 7 bases lying between them. Looked up from germline, CDR1 is MNHEY and CDR2 is SVGAGI. This CDR3 is built from 15 residues. The CDR3 here is CASSYLGITNEKLFF. The CDR3, as DNA: TGTGCCAGCAGTTACTTGGGCATAACTAATGAAAAACTGTTTTTT.

The chain carries TRBV6-5 and TRBJ2-7; 8 bases map to TRBD1. The germline CDR1 and CDR2 sequences are MNHEY and SVGAGI. The V segment lost 2 bases and the J segment 2 bases; nucleotides outside the gene matches: 2. The CDR3 loop spans 14 amino acids. This CDR3 reads CASSYDRGPYEQYF. The CDR3 region has the DNA TGTGCCAGCAGTTACGACAGGGGACCCTACGAGCAGTACTTC.